This T cell receptor beta chain was captured by sequencing in a study of Ad26.COV2.S vaccination and SARS-CoV-2 variants. Described treatment: some 20 received Ad26.COV2.S at low or high dose, single or two shots; a few received placebo; per-sample allocation not given. Following the first vaccine or placebo injection, samples were taken on day 63. Whoever gave the sample was an adult aged 18-55 years in Boston. Worth noting for this clone: Its antigen is unknown.

Study results and caveats: It was vaccine recipients, not placebo recipients, who had the higher spike-specific TCR breadth. Participants given vaccine showed non-spike TCR breadth similar to that of placebo recipients.

Sequenced by immunoSEQ multiplex PCR; TCRdb stores in-frame clones only, minus some. The sample consists of a few hundred thousand clones, about 83% of them appearing once. The CDR3 sequence is 16 residues long. Germline V gives CDR1 LGHDT, CDR2 YNNKEL (reference sequence). V gave up 0 bases and J gave up 3 bases, with 14 bases separating them. The J gene is TRBJ1-2, the V gene TRBV3-1 (or the pseudogene TRBV3-2); no definite D call. This specimen was peripheral blood, taken in a trial of Ad26.COV2.S vaccine versus placebo. The source of this sequence is a person aged 18-65 years who received the Ad26.COV2.S COVID-19 vaccine or a placebo. DNA of the CDR3: TGTGCCAGCAGCCAAGATTTGGCAGATGAGGACTATGGCTACACCTTC. It encodes CASSQDLADEDYGYTF.